This T cell receptor (beta chain) derives from a study of T-cell memory formation after mild COVID-19. This clonotype was picked up many times. The antigen is undetermined. The 5'RACE method, run with constant-segment primers, produced TCR alpha and TCR beta cDNA libraries (carrying sample barcodes and UMIs). TCRdb reprocessed the 5' RACE reads with MiXCR, giving one entry per CDR3 protein. The sample has 300,000 to 400,000 distinct CDR3 sequences, 28% seen once. The CDR3 is 15 amino acids. V shed 0 bases and J 7 bases; nucleotides not matched to a gene: 2. Germline-derived CDR1 and CDR2 are LGHNA and YNFKEQ. Study-level points and caveats: The appearance of some responding clones in pre-infection memory suggested that cross-reactive memory joined. The authors did not confirm SARS-CoV-2 specificity of second-wave clones peaking day 37.

The rearrangement joins TRBV4-2 to TRBJ2-1; 11 bases match TRBD2. This sequence was found in an adult woman who had mild COVID-19 (a few samples of this study predate the infection). Cell type and time point are not known. Sequenced: PBMCs or a T cell subset sorted from them (not recorded which). CDR3 nucleotide sequence: TGTGCCAGCAGCCAAGATAGCGGGGGGGCAAATGAGCAGTTCTTC. This gives the protein CASSQDSGGANEQFF.